What follows are 5 T cell receptor beta chains derived from one specimen sequenced in a study of blood T cell repertoires in COVID-19. Measured with immunoSEQ multiplex PCR; TCRdb has only the in-frame clones, and not every one. The table has approximately 130,000 clones, approximately 85% seen once. The sequenced material came from peripheral blood. These receptors all stem from a human donor in a cohort sampled during active COVID-19.

V and J are TRBV29-1 and TRBJ1-2, with D maybe TRBD1 (5 bases). The germline gives CDR1 SQVTM, CDR2 ANQGSEA. The ends were cut back, 2 bases at V and 8 bases at J, with 15 bases in the middle. The CDR3 totals 13 residues. The CDR3 nucleotides are TGCAGCGTTGAACGACAAGGGGTGGGCGGCTACACCTTC. Amino acids: CSVERQGVGGYTF.

The CDR3 region is CSVQKLRDTEAFF. The DNA for the CDR3 is TGCAGCGTTCAAAAGTTGCGGGACACTGAAGCTTTCTTT. The chain links TRBV29-1 to TRBJ1-1; no clear D gene. The CDR3 is 13 amino acids. Germline loops: CDR1 SQVTM, CDR2 ANQGSEA. Trimming removed 5 bases at V and 3 bases at J, with 13 bases between.

The V and J genes are TRBV10-3 and TRBJ1-1; 8 positions agree with TRBD1. J gave up 4 bases and V 3 bases, and 7 bases lay outside the gene matches. Germline lookup yields CDR1 ENHRY and CDR2 SYGVKD. The CDR3 totals 15 residues. CDR3 in DNA: TGTGCCATCAGTGATCGGACAGGGCAAAGCACTGAAGCTTTCTTT. Its translation is CAISDRTGQSTEAFF.

The chain recombines TRBV9 with TRBJ2-3; 8 positions agree with TRBD2. This CDR3 contains 18 residues. V shed 5 bases and J 0 bases; nucleotides not matched to a gene: 14. Germline lookup yields CDR1 SGDLS and CDR2 YYNGEE. CDR3 residues: CASSGILRGVYSTDTQYF. The CDR3 DNA reads TGTGCCAGCAGTGGGATATTGCGGGGGGTTTATAGCACAGATACGCAGTATTTT.

This clone was picked up one time. The chain couples TRBV6-5 to TRBJ1-2, with a possible D match to TRBD1 (6 bases). This CDR3 has 15 amino acids. V was trimmed by 7 bases and J by 0 bases, leaving 15 bases between them. Germline values: CDR1 MNHEY, CDR2 SVGAGI. CDR3: CASTAVRGANYGYTF. CDR3 DNA: TGTGCCAGCACTGCTGTCAGGGGAGCTAACTATGGCTACACCTTC.